This section outlines one TCR beta chain sequence together with its context. The clone's antigen remains unknown. It has no much larger one-base neighbor in the sample; base qualities were not kept. The run used an Illumina HiSeq 2500. Quantitative 5'-RACE with molecular barcodes was used to prepare TCR beta libraries. As for the original processing: To identify disease-linked TCR variants, a new computational method was used, one built on a probabilistic model of VDJ rearrangement. TCRdb redid the processing of the public reads, applying fastp at Q25 and MiXCR, and retained in-frame beta chains. Every distinct CDR3 protein forms one entry, paired with its most common genes and DNA. The V and J calls and clone size are TCRdb's, not the authors'. In this sample the table shows 400,000 or so distinct CDR3 sequences, roughly 25% of which occur a single time. About 1% of the sample is taken by the ten largest.

The sample is drawn from a study of CD8 T cells in ankylosing spondylitis (dated by TCRdb to between 2016 and 2019). Background for the entire study: The study profiled T cell receptor beta repertoires in healthy donors and ankylosing spondylitis patients to find disease-linked TCR variants. The full study cohort comprised about 24 ankylosing spondylitis patients and about 110 healthy donors. Peripheral blood was sampled, and synovial fluid was additionally collected from ankylosing spondylitis patients.

What the work shows at the level of the full study, not this receptor alone: The disease-linked clones showed a CD8+ phenotype and occurred at relatively low frequencies in peripheral blood. Significant enrichment of the disease-linked clones was reported in matched synovial fluid samples from ankylosing spondylitis patients. Blood from ankylosing spondylitis patients appeared to be characterized by a TCR beta motif made up of seven or eight highly homologous amino acid variants. Some motif variants were previously reported in synovial fluid and blood of reactive arthritis patients, suggesting common disease-initiation mechanisms.

The TCR comes from a male donor with ankylosing spondylitis. Specimen: blood, either unsorted or a sorted T cell fraction (not recorded which).

The DNA sequence is TGTGCCAGCTCACCGCCCTTGGGGGGCGCCGGCACAGATACGCAGTATTTT. Translated, this gives CASSPPLGGAGTDTQYF. The V and J genes are TRBV18 and TRBJ2-3; the D gene may be TRBD1 or TRBD2, since each aligns over 6 bases. From the cysteine through the phenylalanine, the CDR3 covers 17 amino acids. The read is trimmed to its CDR3 DNA, 51 bases read in frame from base 1. CDR1 and CDR2, per the germline V gene, are KGHSH and LQKENI. The junction carries 17 bases between V and J, which are trimmed by 3 bases and 1 base respectively.